What follows are 25 T cell receptor beta chains derived from one specimen sequenced in a study of blood T cell repertoires in COVID-19. Some clones are missing from TCRdb's copy, which holds only in-frame ones; the method was immunoSEQ multiplex PCR. This table has a few hundred thousand clones, just under 90% appearing once. The specimen sequenced was peripheral blood. All receptors come from a woman aged 25 to 45 with COVID-19, enrolled during active disease.

The V call is TRBV6-4, the J call TRBJ1-2, with 8 bases identical to TRBD1. The CDR3 covers 14 residues. The V and J ends lost 6 bases and 7 bases, in that order; junction bases with no gene match: 10. From germline, CDR1 is MRHNA and CDR2 SNTAGT. This CDR3 reads CASRQGTGVGGYTF. The CDR3, as DNA: TGTGCCAGCAGGCAAGGGACAGGAGTAGGTGGCTACACCTTC.

This chain joins TRBV11-3 and TRBJ2-7; D not resolved. This CDR3 has 13 amino acids. V was cut by 6 bases and J by 3 bases, with 12 bases left in between. CDR1 SGHNT and CDR2 YENEEA come from the germline V gene. The CDR3 nucleotides are TGTGCCAGCAGGATGGGTACGGGCTACGAGCAGTACTTC. It translates to CASRMGTGYEQYF. Looking up the rest from reference TRBV11-3 and TRBJ2-7 gives the full variable domain: EAGVVQSPRYKIIEKKQPVAFWCNPISGHNTLYWYLQNLGQGPELLIRYENEEAVDDSQLPKDRFSAERLKGVDSTLKIQPAELGDSAVYLCASRMGTGYEQYFGPGTRLTVT.

This sequence joins TRBV14 and TRBJ1-6; TRBD1 aligns across 8 bases. This CDR3 is 19 amino acids long. J gave up 3 bases and V 3 bases, and 13 bases lay outside the gene matches. Looked up from germline, CDR1 is SGHDN and CDR2 is FVKESK. The CDR3 coding sequence is TGTGCCAGCAGCCAGCACCCCGGACAGGGTGTGGTCTATAATTCACCCCTCCACTTT. This translates into CASSQHPGQGVVYNSPLHF.

This clone was recorded at least ten times. The genes are TRBV29-1 and TRBJ2-7; D may be TRBD1 (5 bases). The CDR3 consists of 12 residues. The V gene lost 6 bases and the J gene lost 2 bases, with 11 bases spanning the gap. CDR1 is SQVTM, CDR2 ANQGSEA, per germline. CDR3 amino acids: CSVGDSPYEQYF. The CDR3 bases are TGCAGCGTCGGAGACAGCCCCTACGAGCAGTACTTC.

The CDR3 sequence is CATSDSNEKLFF. CDR3 DNA: TGTGCCACCAGTGACAGTAATGAAAAACTGTTTTTT. V usage is TRBV24-1 and J usage is TRBJ1-4; no clear D gene. Trimming pared 4 bases from V and 4 bases from J, leaving 3 bases between. The CDR3 is 12 residues long. Germline V gives CDR1 KGHDR, CDR2 SFDVKD.

The chain has TRBV9 and TRBJ2-1; TRBD2 matches 12 bases. The germline V gene has CDR1 SGDLS and CDR2 YYNGEE. Germline trimming cut 0 bases from V and 1 base from J; bases unmatched to any gene: 14. The CDR3 length is 21 residues. CDR3 nucleotide sequence: TGTGCCAGCAGCGTAGCTCTCGACACCCTAGCGGGGGGGCCGTCCTACAATGAGCAGTTCTTC. It specifies CASSVALDTLAGGPSYNEQFF.

The rearrangement links TRBV6-5 to TRBJ1-5; the D is unclear. The CDR3 runs 14 residues. The germline V gene encodes CDR1 MNHEY and CDR2 SVGAGI. V lost 0 bases, J lost 7 bases, and 10 bases lay in between. The DNA for the CDR3 is TGTGCCAGCAGTTACTCGAGGGCGGGGCAGCCCCAGCATTTT. Its protein product is CASSYSRAGQPQHF.

This chain connects TRBV6-6 to TRBJ2-3, with 7 bases that match TRBD2. The CDR3 covers 13 residues. Germline V lookup: CDR1 MNHNY, CDR2 SVGAGI (reference sequence). Losses at the gene ends were 7 bases for V and 3 bases for J; bases not matched to a gene: 4. The CDR3 loop reads CASKPGGTDTQYF. CDR3 coding DNA: TGTGCCAGCAAACCGGGGGGAACAGATACGCAGTATTTT.

The chain uses TRBV2 and TRBJ1-5; 7 bases align to TRBD1. This CDR3 has 12 residues. J gave up 4 bases and V 11 bases, and 5 bases lay outside the gene matches. Germline loops: CDR1 SNHLY, CDR2 FYNNEI. The CDR3 region has the DNA TGTGCCCATGGGACAGCTAATCAGCCCCAGCATTTT. It codes for CAHGTANQPQHF.

This clone was detected a few times. The V call is TRBV5-1, the J call TRBJ1-2; 9 bases are shared with TRBD1. In germline, CDR1 is SGHRS, CDR2 YFSETQ. After removal of 7 bases from V and 6 bases from J, the junction contained 7 bases not matched to a gene. The CDR3 has 13 amino acids. The chain's CDR3 is CASSGTGTNGYTF. For the CDR3, the DNA is TGCGCCAGCTCCGGGACAGGGACGAATGGCTACACCTTC.

This clone has just a few counts. The gene calls are TRBV3-1 (or the pseudogene TRBV3-2) and TRBJ1-5, with a tentative D call TRBD1 (6 bases). Germline V gives CDR1 LGHDT, CDR2 YNNKEL (reference sequence). Trimming pared 5 bases from V and 3 bases from J, leaving 8 bases between. CDR3 length: 13 residues. The CDR3 DNA follows: TGTGCCAGCAGCGACAGGTACAATCAGCCCCAGCATTTT. It codes for CASSDRYNQPQHF.

The chain carries TRBV6-1 and TRBJ1-6, with a tentative D call TRBD1 (6 bases). The germline CDR1 and CDR2 sequences are MNHNS and SASEGT. This CDR3 has 15 residues. V was clipped by 0 bases and J by 9 bases, with 12 bases between them. The CDR3 here is CASSEAYNRASPLHF. The CDR3 nucleotides are TGTGCCAGCAGTGAAGCGTATAACAGGGCTTCACCCCTCCACTTT.

This clone was detected a few times. J is TRBJ1-1 and V is TRBV30; perhaps TRBD1 as D (5 bases). Germline V gene lookup returns CDR1 GTSNPN and CDR2 SVGIG (reference sequence). The length of the CDR3 is 14 residues. Trimming cost V 3 bases and J 0 bases, with 11 bases left between them. CDR3 in DNA: TGTGCCTGGAGGGGCGACAGCCTGAACACTGAAGCTTTCTTT. It yields the protein CAWRGDSLNTEAFF.

The chain carries TRBV9 and TRBJ2-1; 7 bases agree with TRBD1. Germline CDR1 is SGDLS and CDR2 is YYNGEE. Losses at the gene ends were 3 bases for V and 6 bases for J; bases not matched to a gene: 6. CDR3 length: 14 residues. The CDR3 sequence: CASSAQGQTNEQFF. CDR3 bases: TGTGCCAGCAGCGCCCAGGGACAGACCAATGAGCAGTTCTTC.

This sequence joins TRBV4-1 and TRBJ1-3; no clear D gene. The CDR3 is 14 amino acids. V was cut by 4 bases and J by 1 base, with 8 bases left in between. Germline CDR1 and CDR2: MGHRA and YSYEKL. CDR3 bases: TGCGCCAGCAGCCCCGCTAAATCTGGAAACACCATATATTTT. This encodes CASSPAKSGNTIYF.

V and J are TRBV27 and TRBJ2-5, with D unclear. The ends were cut back, 7 bases at V and 3 bases at J, with 3 bases in the middle. Germline V gene sequence: CDR1 MNHEY, CDR2 SMNVEV (reference sequence). The CDR3 loop spans 10 amino acids. CDR3 DNA: TGTGCCAGCATCGAAGAGACCCAGTACTTC. This gives the protein CASIEETQYF.

The V call is TRBV2, the J call TRBJ1-5; 10 bases map to TRBD1. V lost 2 bases and J lost 3; bases outside the gene matches: 4. The CDR3 covers 16 residues. CDR1 is SNHLY and CDR2 is FYNNEI in the germline V gene. CDR3 protein: CASSERGTGANQPQHF. CDR3 coding DNA: TGTGCCAGCAGTGAACGGGGGACAGGGGCCAATCAGCCCCAGCATTTT.

The chain links TRBV29-1 to TRBJ1-1; tentative D call: TRBD1 (6 bases). The germline V and J ends were trimmed by 1 base and 6 bases, with 12 bases remaining between them. This CDR3 has 13 residues. Looked up from germline, CDR1 is SQVTM and CDR2 is ANQGSEA. CDR3 nucleotides: TGCAGCGTTGAAGCGAGACAGGAGTCTGAAGCTTTCTTT. It translates to CSVEARQESEAFF.

This chain links TRBV19 with TRBJ2-3, with D maybe TRBD2 (7 bases). From germline, CDR1 is LNHDA and CDR2 SQIVND (reference sequence). With 5 bases removed from V and 4 bases from J, the gap between germline ends came to 13 bases. This CDR3 is built from 14 residues. The CDR3 nucleotides read TGTGCCAGTAGTTGGTCGGGGGGCCCAGATACGCAGTATTTT. Protein sequence: CASSWSGGPDTQYF.

The J gene is TRBJ1-1, the V gene TRBV2; 8 nucleotides line up with TRBD1. The trim removed 8 bases at V and 1 base at J, leaving 9 bases unmatched. The length of the CDR3 is 15 residues. Germline V gene lookup returns CDR1 SNHLY and CDR2 FYNNEI. CDR3 sequence: CASGTTGARNTEAFF. CDR3 nucleotide sequence: TGTGCCAGCGGTACGACAGGGGCCAGGAACACTGAAGCTTTCTTT.

The genes are TRBV5-5 and TRBJ2-5; 10 positions agree with TRBD2. The germline CDR1 and CDR2 sequences are SGHKS and YYEKEE (reference sequence). The CDR3 runs to 14 residues. With 4 bases clipped from V and 3 bases from J, the junction kept 3 bases outside the gene matches. The CDR3 DNA is TGTGCCAGCAGCCCAGCGGGGGGGAAAGAGACCCAGTACTTC. As protein: CASSPAGGKETQYF.

This clone was detected only a few times. The chain is built from TRBV28 and TRBJ1-2; no firm D call. Germline V gene lookup returns CDR1 MDHEN and CDR2 SYDVKM. This CDR3 comprises 14 residues. Trimming took 5 bases from V and 2 from J, leaving 12 bases between them. Written as DNA, the CDR3 is TGTGCCAGCAGTCTTAGGAACAGAAACTATGGCTACACCTTC. It yields the protein CASSLRNRNYGYTF.

This clone appeared once. CDR3 sequence (DNA): TGTGCCAGCAGCACACTGGGGACAGGGGGGAACACTGAAGCTTTCTTT. Its protein product is CASSTLGTGGNTEAFF. The rearrangement links TRBV7-9 to TRBJ1-1; TRBD1 matches 11 bases. The junction had 6 bases not matched to a gene; V was cut back by 5 bases and J by 1 base. CDR3 length: 16 amino acids. Germline loops: CDR1 SEHNR, CDR2 FQNEAQ (reference sequence).

CDR3 nucleotides: TGCGCCAGCAGCCAAGAACTTCGGACTAGCGGGGGGGCCACCTACGAGCAGTACTTC. This encodes CASSQELRTSGGATYEQYF. The chain is built from TRBV4-3 and TRBJ2-7; 15 positions match TRBD2. The germline CDR1 and CDR2 sequences are LGHNA and YSLEER. V lost 0 bases and J lost 2; bases outside the gene matches: 8. The CDR3 consists of 19 residues.

The V gene is TRBV13, the J gene TRBJ1-5, with D maybe TRBD1 (5 bases). The V end was cut by 7 bases, the J end by 0 bases, with 10 bases between. CDR3 length equals 14 residues. The V gene's germline CDR1 is PRHDT and CDR2 FYEKMQ (reference sequence). This CDR3 reads CASTLQGSNQPQHF. The CDR3, as DNA: TGTGCCAGCACCCTTCAGGGTAGCAATCAGCCCCAGCATTTT.